This is a list of T cell receptor beta chains from one sample in a study of blood T cell repertoires in COVID-19. Profiled with immunoSEQ multiplex PCR; TCRdb holds only in-frame clones, not every one. The profile shows 90,000 to 130,000 clones, approximately 65% of them singletons. The sample taken for sequencing was peripheral blood. The source is a woman in her sixties with acute or convalescent COVID-19. Each CDR3 is given with its conserved first and last residue. D genes are given only for firm matches. Size is omitted from some rows. Given values are once, few, many or a class for expanded clones.

D	V	size	J	DNA	CDR3
TRBD1	TRBV5-1	.	TRBJ1-1	TGCGCCAGCAGCTTGGTGGACAGGGAGGCAGCTGAAGCTTTCTTT	CASSLVDREAAEAFF
.	TRBV4-2	.	TRBJ1-2	TGTGCCAGCAGCCAAGAAGGGGGAGCTAACTATGGCTACACCTTC	CASSQEGGANYGYTF
.	TRBV27	.	TRBJ1-4	TGTGCCAGCAATGAGACCGAGGCGGGCTACCTCTCAACTAATGAAAAACTGTTTTTT	CASNETEAGYLSTNEKLFF
.	TRBV4-2	.	TRBJ1-4	TGTGCCAGCAGCCAAGAGGGCAGGGATACTGAAAAACTGTTTTTT	CASSQEGRDTEKLFF
.	TRBV29-1	.	TRBJ1-1	TGCAGCGTTCTCCAGGGGAGGAACACTGAAGCTTTCTTT	CSVLQGRNTEAFF
TRBD1	TRBV6-5	many	TRBJ2-7	TGTGCCAGCAGTTACGGACAGGGCGGATACGAGCAGTACTTC	CASSYGQGGYEQYF
.	TRBV2	.	TRBJ1-2	TGTGCCAGCTCTAGGACAGCGAGTAACTATGGCTACACCTTC	CASSRTASNYGYTF
.	TRBV2	once	TRBJ1-2	TGTGCCAGCAGTGGTCTTAGGGAGAAAACGCGGGGCTACACCTTC	CASSGLREKTRGYTF
TRBD1	TRBV2	many	TRBJ1-2	TGTGCCAGCAGGGACAGGGGCCACTACACCTTC	CASRDRGHYTF
TRBD1	TRBV7-8	.	TRBJ1-5	TGTGCCAGCAGCCGAGAGTACAGGGGGAATAGCAATCAGCCCCAGCATTTT	CASSREYRGNSNQPQHF
TRBD2	TRBV4-2	many	TRBJ2-5	TGTGCCAGCAGGTTCGGACTAGCGGGGGGGCCGGAGACCCAGTACTTC	CASRFGLAGGPETQYF
.	TRBV4-3	.	TRBJ1-3	TGCGCCAGCAGCCAAGAGTGGGGGCACTCTGGAAACACCATATATTTT	CASSQEWGHSGNTIYF
TRBD2	TRBV10-2	.	TRBJ2-2	TGCGCCAGCAGTATAGCGGGGGTTGGCACCGGGGAGCTGTTTTTT	CASSIAGVGTGELFF
TRBD1	TRBV10-3	.	TRBJ2-7	TGTGCCATGGGACAGGGATCCTACGAGCAGTACTTC	CAMGQGSYEQYF
.	TRBV14	.	TRBJ2-3	TGTGCCAGCAGCCAAGATATCCTAACAGATACGCAGTATTTT	CASSQDILTDTQYF
.	TRBV7-2	once	TRBJ2-7	TGTGCCAGCAGCTTCCTCAGGGCCGCGATGACCTACGAGCAGTACTTC	CASSFLRAAMTYEQYF
.	TRBV28	.	TRBJ1-4	TGTGCCAGCAGTTTACCCGACAGGCGAGGGGAAAAACTGTTTTTT	CASSLPDRRGEKLFF
.	TRBV30	.	TRBJ1-3	TGTGCCTGGAGTGTGGCGGGTCCCATATATTTT	CAWSVAGPIYF
.	TRBV6-2/TRBV6-3	.	TRBJ1-4	TGTGCCAGCAGCCCGGGTGACAACAATGAAAAACTGTTTTTT	CASSPGDNNEKLFF
TRBD1	TRBV11-1	few	TRBJ2-7	TGTGCCAGCAGCCCCCGCAGGGGGCCCTACGAGCAGTACTTC	CASSPRRGPYEQYF
.	TRBV5-1	.	TRBJ1-2	TGCGCCAGCAGCTTGGAGTCGGCAGGCTATGGCTACACCTTC	CASSLESAGYGYTF
TRBD1	TRBV28	.	TRBJ2-1	TGTGCCAGCAGTCTCCCAAACAGGGGAAAGGTGAATGAGCAGTTCTTC	CASSLPNRGKVNEQFF
TRBD1	TRBV28	.	TRBJ1-6	TGTGCCAGCAGTTCCTCGACAGGGATGGGGTCGTTAGATTCACCCCTCCACTTT	CASSSSTGMGSLDSPLHF
TRBD2	TRBV11-2	.	TRBJ2-7	TGTGCCAGCAGCTTAGATCTAGCGGGGGCCTACGAGCAGTACTTC	CASSLDLAGAYEQYF
.	TRBV4-1	.	TRBJ1-6	TGCGCCAGCAGCCAAGATATTTACAGGGTGGGATCACCCCTCCACTTT	CASSQDIYRVGSPLHF
TRBD2	TRBV4-2	.	TRBJ2-7	TGTGCCAGCAGCCAAGATTGGGAATGGGGGACTACCTACGAGCAGTACTTC	CASSQDWEWGTTYEQYF
TRBD1	TRBV19	.	TRBJ1-1	TGTGCCAGTAGTATAGCGCGACAGGGAAGAGCTGAAGCTTTCTTT	CASSIARQGRAEAFF
.	TRBV20-1	.	TRBJ1-5	TGCAGTGCTAGTGATATGAGAAGCAATCAGCCCCAGCATTTT	CSASDMRSNQPQHF
TRBD1	TRBV6-6	.	TRBJ1-4	TGTGCCAGCAGCCGCAATGACAGGGGAGAAAAACTGTTTTTT	CASSRNDRGEKLFF
.	TRBV5-5	.	TRBJ2-7	TGTGCCAGCAGCTTGGTAGGGGTCTACGAGCAGTACTTC	CASSLVGVYEQYF
.	TRBV29-1	few	TRBJ2-7	TGCAGCGTTGGCGCAGCGGGTGAGGGCGAGCAGTACTTC	CSVGAAGEGEQYF
TRBD1	TRBV6-5	.	TRBJ1-5	TGTGCCAGCAGTTCCCAGGGGGCCCTCAATCAGCCCCAGCATTTT	CASSSQGALNQPQHF
.	TRBV5-3	once	TRBJ1-4	TGTGCCAGAAGCTGCACAGGATTATCTAATGAAAAACTGTTTTTT	CARSCTGLSNEKLFF
.	TRBV2	.	TRBJ1-2	TGTGCCAGCGGACAATCGGACAGTACGGATGGCTACACCTTC	CASGQSDSTDGYTF
TRBD1	TRBV24-1	.	TRBJ2-7	TGTGCCACCAGTGATTCCCGGGACAGTAACGAGCAGTACTTC	CATSDSRDSNEQYF
.	TRBV18	.	TRBJ1-3	TGTGCCAGCTCACCACCGGAGCACAGGGCTGGAAACACCATATATTTT	CASSPPEHRAGNTIYF
.	TRBV19	.	TRBJ1-5	TGTGCCAGTAAATTGTACTCCACAGGGTACAATCAGCCCCAGCATTTT	CASKLYSTGYNQPQHF
.	TRBV27	.	TRBJ1-3	TGTGCCAGCAGTTCCTCGCCAGGAGCGGGTGCTGGAAACACCATATATTTT	CASSSSPGAGAGNTIYF
.	TRBV11-3	few	TRBJ2-6	TGTGCCAGCAGCTACTGGAGCCAAACCTCTGGGGCCAACGTCCTGACTTTC	CASSYWSQTSGANVLTF
.	TRBV5-1	.	TRBJ1-2	TGCGCCAGCAGCCAGGGGCCTTCCTCCCCCTATGGCTACACCTTC	CASSQGPSSPYGYTF
TRBD1	TRBV6-6	.	TRBJ1-2	TGTGCCAGCAGTTACAGGACAGGGGAATATGGCTACACCTTC	CASSYRTGEYGYTF
.	TRBV25-1	.	TRBJ1-2	TGTGCCAGCAGTGATCCGACGACAGGTTCTTCCGCTGGCTACACCTTC	CASSDPTTGSSAGYTF
.	TRBV14	.	TRBJ1-1	TGTGCCAGCAGCCGATACGGGAACACTGAAGCTTTCTTT	CASSRYGNTEAFF
.	TRBV2	.	TRBJ2-7	TGTGCCAGCAGTTCTCCCCAGGGGTCTTACTACGAGCAGTACTTC	CASSSPQGSYYEQYF
TRBD1	TRBV11-2	few	TRBJ1-2	TGTGCCAGCAGCTTAGAGCGGCCGGGACAGGAGGGAGCTAACTATGGCTACACCTTC	CASSLERPGQEGANYGYTF
TRBD1	TRBV14	once	TRBJ1-3	TGTGCCAGCAGCCCCCGGACAGGCTTGGGAAACACCATATATTTT	CASSPRTGLGNTIYF
.	TRBV7-2	.	TRBJ2-2	TGTGCCAGCAGCTTATGGGGGGACACCGGGGAGCTGTTTTTT	CASSLWGDTGELFF
TRBD1	TRBV24-1	.	TRBJ2-2	TGTGCCACCAGTGACCCGGGACAGGGGCTCTGGGAGCTGTTTTTT	CATSDPGQGLWELFF
.	TRBV30	.	TRBJ2-2	TGTGCCTGGAGTCCCCGACGGAGTTACACCGGGGAGCTGTTTTTT	CAWSPRRSYTGELFF
TRBD1	TRBV28	.	TRBJ1-1	TGTGCCACCGACAGGGGGTTAGGGAACACTGAAGCTTTCTTT	CATDRGLGNTEAFF
TRBD1	TRBV5-1	.	TRBJ1-1	TGCGCCAGCAGCCCGGACAGGGTCTCTGAAGCTTTCTTT	CASSPDRVSEAFF
.	TRBV7-2	.	TRBJ1-6	TGTGCCAGCAGCTTATACGCAGGCAATTCACCCCTCCACTTT	CASSLYAGNSPLHF
TRBD1	TRBV6-5	.	TRBJ1-1	TGTGCCAGCAGTAAAACAGGGGTGGGCACTGAAGCTTTCTTT	CASSKTGVGTEAFF
.	TRBV7-9	.	TRBJ1-5	TGTGCCAGCAGCTTAGCGAGTAAGGGGAATCAGCCCCAGCATTTT	CASSLASKGNQPQHF
.	TRBV4-1	.	TRBJ1-1	TGCGCCAGCAGCCAAGATCCGGGACAACGCATTGAAGCTTTCTTT	CASSQDPGQRIEAFF
.	TRBV9	.	TRBJ2-3	TGTGCCAGCAGCGTAGGGGCCACAGATACGCAGTATTTT	CASSVGATDTQYF
.	TRBV6-5	.	TRBJ2-7	TGTGCCAGCAGTTACTCGGGGAGTTCCTACGAGCAGTACTTC	CASSYSGSSYEQYF